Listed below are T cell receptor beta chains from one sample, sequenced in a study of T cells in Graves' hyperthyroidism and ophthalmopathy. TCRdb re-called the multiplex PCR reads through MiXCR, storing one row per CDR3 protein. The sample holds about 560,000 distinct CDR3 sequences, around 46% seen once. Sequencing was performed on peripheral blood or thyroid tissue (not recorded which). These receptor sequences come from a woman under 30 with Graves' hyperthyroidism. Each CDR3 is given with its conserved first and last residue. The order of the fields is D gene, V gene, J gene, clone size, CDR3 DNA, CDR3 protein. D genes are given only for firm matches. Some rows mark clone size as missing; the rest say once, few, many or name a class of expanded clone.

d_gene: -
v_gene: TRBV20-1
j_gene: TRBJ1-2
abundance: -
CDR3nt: TGCAGTGCTAGAGATGGCATAGGGGACGGCTATGGCTACACCTTC
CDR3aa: CSARDGIGDGYGYTF

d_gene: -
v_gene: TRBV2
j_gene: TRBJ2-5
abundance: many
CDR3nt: TGTGCCAGCAGTGAAATGGGGGGTTCGGAGACCCAGTACTTC
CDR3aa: CASSEMGGSETQYF

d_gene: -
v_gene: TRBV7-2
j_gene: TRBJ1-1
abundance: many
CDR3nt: TGTGCCAGCAGCTTAGCACGGGTGAACACTGAAGCTTTCTTT
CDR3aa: CASSLARVNTEAFF

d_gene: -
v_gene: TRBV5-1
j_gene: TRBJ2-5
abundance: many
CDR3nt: TGCGCCAGCAGCTTGGGGGGACCACACCAAGAGACCCAGTACTTC
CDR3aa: CASSLGGPHQETQYF

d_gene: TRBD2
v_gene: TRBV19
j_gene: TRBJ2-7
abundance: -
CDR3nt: TGTGCCAGTAGATCGACTAGCGGGAGGGCCGGAATCTCCGAGCAGTACTTC
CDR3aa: CASRSTSGRAGISEQYF

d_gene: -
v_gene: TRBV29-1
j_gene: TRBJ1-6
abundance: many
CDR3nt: TGCAGCGTTCTGGACTCCTATAATTCACCCCTCCACTTT
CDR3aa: CSVLDSYNSPLHF

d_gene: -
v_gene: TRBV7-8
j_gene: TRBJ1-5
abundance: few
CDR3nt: TGTGCCAGCAGCTCCCGGACAGACCCCAATCAGCCCCAGCATTTT
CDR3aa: CASSSRTDPNQPQHF

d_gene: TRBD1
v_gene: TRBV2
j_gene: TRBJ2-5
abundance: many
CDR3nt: TGTGCCAGCAACCCCGGGACAGCGACCCAAGAGACCCAGTACTTC
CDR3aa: CASNPGTATQETQYF

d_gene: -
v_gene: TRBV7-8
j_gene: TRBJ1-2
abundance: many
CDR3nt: TGTGCCAGCAGCTTAGCGCAGGGCAGAGCTAACTATGGCTACACCTTC
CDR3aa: CASSLAQGRANYGYTF

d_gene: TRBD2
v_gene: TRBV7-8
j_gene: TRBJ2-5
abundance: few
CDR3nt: TGTGCCAGCATCCCTGCCAGAGCGGGAGTTGAGACCCAGTACTTC
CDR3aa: CASIPARAGVETQYF

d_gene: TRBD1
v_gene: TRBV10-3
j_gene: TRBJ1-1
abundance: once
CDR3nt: TGTGCCATCAGTGAGCGGACAGGCGCCGAAGCTTTCTTT
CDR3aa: CAISERTGAEAFF

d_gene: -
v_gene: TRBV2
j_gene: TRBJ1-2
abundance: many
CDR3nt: TGTGCCAGCAGTGAGCAGGGGACTATAGGAGGCTACACCTTC
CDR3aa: CASSEQGTIGGYTF

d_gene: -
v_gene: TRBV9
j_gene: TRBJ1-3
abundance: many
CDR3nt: TGTGCCAGCAGCGGATCCGACGGAAACACCATATATTTT
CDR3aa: CASSGSDGNTIYF

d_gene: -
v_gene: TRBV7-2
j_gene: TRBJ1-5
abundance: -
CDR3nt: TGTGCCAGCAGCTTATCAGACCCCAATCAGCCCCAGCATTTT
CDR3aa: CASSLSDPNQPQHF

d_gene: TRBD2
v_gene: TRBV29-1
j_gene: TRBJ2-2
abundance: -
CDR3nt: TGCAGCGTTGAAGAGCTAGCGGGAGCGAGTGAGCTGTTTTTT
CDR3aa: CSVEELAGASELFF

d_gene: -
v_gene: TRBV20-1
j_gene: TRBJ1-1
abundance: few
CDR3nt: TGCAGTGCTAGAGAGGATTTGAACACTGAAGCTTTCTTT
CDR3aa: CSAREDLNTEAFF

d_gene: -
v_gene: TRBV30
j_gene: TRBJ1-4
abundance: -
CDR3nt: TGTGCCTGGAGTGGACTGCAGAATGAAAAACTGTTTTTT
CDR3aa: CAWSGLQNEKLFF

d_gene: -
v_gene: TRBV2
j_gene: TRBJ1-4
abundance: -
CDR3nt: TGTGCCAGCATCGAATGGGGGGAAGATGAAAAACTGTTTTTT
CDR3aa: CASIEWGEDEKLFF